These T cell receptor beta chains were read from a single sample in a study of T cell responses to AZD1222 COVID-19 vaccine. Assay used: immunoSEQ multiplex PCR; TCRdb lists only in-frame clones, some missing. This sample carries about 110,000 clones, roughly 90% of them seen once, and the ten largest clones take 2% to 3%. The sequences come from peripheral blood, collected 28 days after the second AZD1222 dose. The receptors were gathered from an adult who received the AZD1222 COVID-19 vaccine. Both conserved end residues are part of each CDR3. Fields, in order: clone size, J gene, V gene, D gene, CDR3 DNA, CDR3 protein. A D gene is named only where the DNA matches it firmly. The size field is filled for only some rows; it gives once, few, many or a size class.

clone_size: few
j_call: TRBJ1-6
v_call: TRBV6-1
d_call: TRBD1
cdr3_nt: TGTGCCAGCAGTGAACGGGACAGACTCTATAATTCACCCCTCCACTTT
cdr3_aa: CASSERDRLYNSPLHF

clone_size: NA
j_call: TRBJ2-7
v_call: TRBV9
d_call: NA
cdr3_nt: TGTGCCAGCAGCGTAGACGGGAGCAAGCAGTACTTC
cdr3_aa: CASSVDGSKQYF

clone_size: NA
j_call: TRBJ1-4
v_call: TRBV2
d_call: TRBD1
cdr3_nt: TGTGCCAGCAGTCGACAGGGGGTAGATGAAAAACTGTTTTTT
cdr3_aa: CASSRQGVDEKLFF

clone_size: once
j_call: TRBJ1-5
v_call: TRBV15
d_call: TRBD1
cdr3_nt: TGTGCCACCAGCAGTACGACCCTGCCCGGGACAGGGGATCAGCCCCAGCATTTT
cdr3_aa: CATSSTTLPGTGDQPQHF

clone_size: NA
j_call: TRBJ1-5
v_call: TRBV28
d_call: NA
cdr3_nt: TGTGCCAGCACTCGGGTGGATAGCAATCAGCCCCAGCATTTT
cdr3_aa: CASTRVDSNQPQHF

clone_size: NA
j_call: TRBJ1-2
v_call: TRBV6-6
d_call: NA
cdr3_nt: TGTGCCAGCAGGGGGGACGGCCTTAACTATGGCTACACCTTC
cdr3_aa: CASRGDGLNYGYTF

clone_size: NA
j_call: TRBJ1-4
v_call: TRBV7-2
d_call: NA
cdr3_nt: TGTGCCAGCAGCTTTCAGGGAGGGGTTGGTGAAAAACTGTTTTTT
cdr3_aa: CASSFQGGVGEKLFF

clone_size: once
j_call: TRBJ2-3
v_call: TRBV7-2
d_call: TRBD2
cdr3_nt: TGTGCCAGCAGCTTAGTTAGCGGGGGCACAGATACGCAGTATTTT
cdr3_aa: CASSLVSGGTDTQYF

clone_size: NA
j_call: TRBJ2-2
v_call: TRBV11-1
d_call: NA
cdr3_nt: TGTGCCAGCAGCTATGACAGCTCGATCACCGGGGAGCTGTTTTTT
cdr3_aa: CASSYDSSITGELFF

clone_size: NA
j_call: TRBJ1-6
v_call: TRBV13
d_call: TRBD1
cdr3_nt: TGTGCCAGCAGCAGAACCGGGACAGGGCAAAATTCACCCCTCCACTTT
cdr3_aa: CASSRTGTGQNSPLHF

clone_size: NA
j_call: TRBJ1-4
v_call: TRBV14
d_call: NA
cdr3_nt: TGTGCCAGCAGCCCCCGGATTCGAGAAAAACTGTTTTTT
cdr3_aa: CASSPRIREKLFF

clone_size: NA
j_call: TRBJ1-1
v_call: TRBV18
d_call: NA
cdr3_nt: TGTGCCAGCTCCGCCGGACTCCCCCGAGGGAACGAAGCTTTCTTT
cdr3_aa: CASSAGLPRGNEAFF

clone_size: NA
j_call: TRBJ2-1
v_call: TRBV5-1
d_call: TRBD2
cdr3_nt: TGCGCCAGCAGCTTGGGGTACTCGGGGAGGGCCTACAATGAGCAGTTCTTC
cdr3_aa: CASSLGYSGRAYNEQFF

clone_size: NA
j_call: TRBJ1-1
v_call: TRBV7-9
d_call: NA
cdr3_nt: TGTGCCAGCAGACCAAACGGGGTTATGAACACTGAAGCTTTCTTT
cdr3_aa: CASRPNGVMNTEAFF

clone_size: NA
j_call: TRBJ2-7
v_call: TRBV30
d_call: NA
cdr3_nt: TGTGCCTGGGCGGGACAGCTAAATCACTACGAGCAGTACTTC
cdr3_aa: CAWAGQLNHYEQYF

clone_size: NA
j_call: TRBJ2-7
v_call: TRBV18
d_call: TRBD1
cdr3_nt: TGTGCCAGCTCACCGGGGGGACAGGGTACCTACGAGCAGTACTTC
cdr3_aa: CASSPGGQGTYEQYF

clone_size: once
j_call: TRBJ1-6
v_call: TRBV5-1
d_call: TRBD1
cdr3_nt: TGCGCCAGCAGCTTCCGGACAGGGGTTTCACCCCTCCACTTT
cdr3_aa: CASSFRTGVSPLHF

clone_size: NA
j_call: TRBJ1-5
v_call: TRBV18
d_call: NA
cdr3_nt: TGTGCCAGCTCACCAGGGGTCCCTAGCAATCAGCCCCAGCATTTT
cdr3_aa: CASSPGVPSNQPQHF

clone_size: NA
j_call: TRBJ2-1
v_call: TRBV12-3/TRBV12-4
d_call: NA
cdr3_nt: TGTGCCAGCCGGGGGAGATACAATGAGCAGTTCTTC
cdr3_aa: CASRGRYNEQFF

clone_size: NA
j_call: TRBJ2-2
v_call: TRBV19
d_call: NA
cdr3_nt: TGTGCCAGTAGTATAGTAGGGGCCGGGGAGCTGTTTTTT
cdr3_aa: CASSIVGAGELFF

clone_size: NA
j_call: TRBJ1-4
v_call: TRBV4-1
d_call: NA
cdr3_nt: TGCGCCAGCAGCCTAAGGGGAGAAAAACTGTTTTTT
cdr3_aa: CASSLRGEKLFF

clone_size: NA
j_call: TRBJ2-7
v_call: TRBV4-3
d_call: NA
cdr3_nt: TGCGCCAGCAGCCAAGAAGCTCCGGGGAGCGAGCAGTACTTC
cdr3_aa: CASSQEAPGSEQYF

clone_size: NA
j_call: TRBJ1-1
v_call: TRBV4-3
d_call: TRBD1
cdr3_nt: TGCGCCAGCAGCCAAGATGAGGGGGCTGGGGCTTTCTTT
cdr3_aa: CASSQDEGAGAFF

clone_size: NA
j_call: TRBJ2-1
v_call: TRBV30
d_call: TRBD2
cdr3_nt: TGTGCCTGGAGTGGGGCGGGGGGCCTCTCCTACAATGAGCAGTTCTTC
cdr3_aa: CAWSGAGGLSYNEQFF

clone_size: NA
j_call: TRBJ2-5
v_call: TRBV3-1/TRBV3-2
d_call: NA
cdr3_nt: TGTGCCAGCAGCCAACAAGAGACCCAGTACTTC
cdr3_aa: CASSQQETQYF

clone_size: NA
j_call: TRBJ2-3
v_call: TRBV20-1
d_call: NA
cdr3_nt: TGCAGTGCTAGAGATCAGGATACGCAGTATTTT
cdr3_aa: CSARDQDTQYF

clone_size: NA
j_call: TRBJ1-6
v_call: TRBV19
d_call: NA
cdr3_nt: TGTGCCAGTAGTATAAGGGGGAAGGTCGGATCACCCCTCCACTTT
cdr3_aa: CASSIRGKVGSPLHF

clone_size: NA
j_call: TRBJ2-1
v_call: TRBV11-2
d_call: TRBD2
cdr3_nt: TGTGCCAGCAGCTTCGCTAGCGGGGGTCGGAGTGAGCAGTTCTTC
cdr3_aa: CASSFASGGRSEQFF

clone_size: once
j_call: TRBJ1-2
v_call: TRBV4-1
d_call: NA
cdr3_nt: TGCGCCAGCAGCCGGGAGGTCGGACGGACCTCCTGGACCTTC
cdr3_aa: CASSREVGRTSWTF

clone_size: NA
j_call: TRBJ2-1
v_call: TRBV11-2
d_call: NA
cdr3_nt: TGTGCCAGCAGCTTAGATCCGACAGCCAATGAGCAGTTCTTC
cdr3_aa: CASSLDPTANEQFF

clone_size: NA
j_call: TRBJ1-2
v_call: TRBV18
d_call: TRBD1
cdr3_nt: TGTGCCAGCTCACAACCCGGGACAGGGCCTGGCTACACCTTC
cdr3_aa: CASSQPGTGPGYTF

clone_size: NA
j_call: TRBJ2-5
v_call: TRBV4-1
d_call: TRBD1
cdr3_nt: TGCGCCAGCAGCCAACCTAGACAGGGGCAAGAGACCCAGTACTTC
cdr3_aa: CASSQPRQGQETQYF

clone_size: NA
j_call: TRBJ2-3
v_call: TRBV9
d_call: NA
cdr3_nt: TGTGCCAGCAGCGAACAGGGGGGGACTCGCACAGATACGCAGTATTTT
cdr3_aa: CASSEQGGTRTDTQYF

clone_size: NA
j_call: TRBJ2-1
v_call: TRBV7-2
d_call: NA
cdr3_nt: TGTGCCAGCAGCTTAGTTGCCTTCCCTAATGAGCAGTTCTTC
cdr3_aa: CASSLVAFPNEQFF

clone_size: NA
j_call: TRBJ2-1
v_call: TRBV5-1
d_call: TRBD2
cdr3_nt: TGCGCCAGCAGCTTGGAGGAACGACTAGCGGGGGTCTCCTACAATGAGCAGTTCTTC
cdr3_aa: CASSLEERLAGVSYNEQFF

clone_size: once
j_call: TRBJ1-1
v_call: TRBV12-3/TRBV12-4
d_call: NA
cdr3_nt: TGTGCCAGCAGTTTATTAGTTTTGACTGAAGCTTTCTTT
cdr3_aa: CASSLLVLTEAFF

clone_size: NA
j_call: TRBJ1-2
v_call: TRBV7-9
d_call: TRBD1
cdr3_nt: TGTGCCAGCAGCTGGGTTTTCAGGGGGCTAAGAACGAAGTCGTATGGCTACACCTTC
cdr3_aa: CASSWVFRGLRTKSYGYTF

clone_size: NA
j_call: TRBJ1-1
v_call: TRBV28
d_call: NA
cdr3_nt: TGTGCCAGCACTGTGACTTTTGGCGGACTTGAAGCTTTCTTT
cdr3_aa: CASTVTFGGLEAFF

clone_size: NA
j_call: TRBJ1-5
v_call: TRBV5-1
d_call: NA
cdr3_nt: TGCGCCAGCAGCTCGGGGGGGTTTGGCCAGCCCCAGCATTTT
cdr3_aa: CASSSGGFGQPQHF

clone_size: NA
j_call: TRBJ2-2
v_call: TRBV10-3
d_call: NA
cdr3_nt: TGTGCCGTTTGGACGGCTGCGAACACCGGGGAGCTGTTTTTT
cdr3_aa: CAVWTAANTGELFF

clone_size: NA
j_call: TRBJ2-2
v_call: TRBV11-3
d_call: TRBD1
cdr3_nt: TGTGCCAGCAGCTTAGACAGGGGGCGAGGGGAGCTGTTTTTT
cdr3_aa: CASSLDRGRGELFF

clone_size: NA
j_call: TRBJ1-3
v_call: TRBV19
d_call: NA
cdr3_nt: TGTGCCAGTAGCCTGGGGACGGCTGGAAACACCATATATTTT
cdr3_aa: CASSLGTAGNTIYF

clone_size: NA
j_call: TRBJ2-1
v_call: TRBV29-1
d_call: TRBD1
cdr3_nt: TGCAGCGAACAGGGGACAGGGGGCTTTGAGCAGTTCTTC
cdr3_aa: CSEQGTGGFEQFF

clone_size: few
j_call: TRBJ1-1
v_call: TRBV7-6
d_call: NA
cdr3_nt: TGTGCCAGCAGCTTAATTCAGGGCCCTATGAACACTGAAGCTTTCTTT
cdr3_aa: CASSLIQGPMNTEAFF

clone_size: NA
j_call: TRBJ1-5
v_call: TRBV2
d_call: TRBD1
cdr3_nt: TGTGCCAGCAGCTCCTCCCGGGACAGGGGGGGGTATAGCAATCAGCCCCAGCATTTT
cdr3_aa: CASSSSRDRGGYSNQPQHF

clone_size: NA
j_call: TRBJ2-2
v_call: TRBV10-3
d_call: NA
cdr3_nt: TGTGCCATCAGTGGCGGGTTGCCGAACACCGGGGAGCTGTTTTTT
cdr3_aa: CAISGGLPNTGELFF

clone_size: NA
j_call: TRBJ2-3
v_call: TRBV9
d_call: NA
cdr3_nt: TGTGCCAGCAGCGTAGCTACGGGGGCGGGGTACCTTTCAGATACGCAGTATTTT
cdr3_aa: CASSVATGAGYLSDTQYF

clone_size: NA
j_call: TRBJ2-5
v_call: TRBV12-3/TRBV12-4
d_call: NA
cdr3_nt: TGTGCCAGCAGTTTAGTCATGGAGACCCAGTACTTC
cdr3_aa: CASSLVMETQYF

clone_size: NA
j_call: TRBJ1-1
v_call: TRBV5-1
d_call: TRBD1
cdr3_nt: TGCGCCAGCAGCTTGGGACAGGGCGACGCTGAAGCTTTCTTT
cdr3_aa: CASSLGQGDAEAFF

clone_size: few
j_call: TRBJ1-1
v_call: TRBV19
d_call: NA
cdr3_nt: TGTGCTTCGACAACAAGGGTGGGAATGAACACTGAAGCTTTCTTT
cdr3_aa: CASTTRVGMNTEAFF

clone_size: few
j_call: TRBJ1-1
v_call: TRBV7-2
d_call: NA
cdr3_nt: TGTGCCAGCACCATCCAGGGGAACACTGAAGCTTTCTTT
cdr3_aa: CASTIQGNTEAFF

clone_size: NA
j_call: TRBJ2-5
v_call: TRBV7-2
d_call: NA
cdr3_nt: TGTGCCAGCAGCTTTGCAGGAGGAGAGACCCAGTACTTC
cdr3_aa: CASSFAGGETQYF

clone_size: NA
j_call: TRBJ1-1
v_call: TRBV29-1
d_call: NA
cdr3_nt: TGCAGCGTTGCCTGGGACATCAAGGCCACTGAAGCTTTCTTT
cdr3_aa: CSVAWDIKATEAFF

clone_size: NA
j_call: TRBJ1-2
v_call: TRBV13
d_call: NA
cdr3_nt: TGTGCCAGCAGCTTAGCGGGAAGACTTAACTATGGCTACACCTTC
cdr3_aa: CASSLAGRLNYGYTF

clone_size: NA
j_call: TRBJ2-1
v_call: TRBV12-5
d_call: NA
cdr3_nt: TGTGCTAGTGGTCGACAGCCTACGCCCTCCTACAATGAGCAGTTCTTC
cdr3_aa: CASGRQPTPSYNEQFF

clone_size: NA
j_call: TRBJ2-7
v_call: TRBV7-8
d_call: NA
cdr3_nt: TGTGCCAGCAGCTTAGGGACTCACAACGAGCAGTACTTC
cdr3_aa: CASSLGTHNEQYF

clone_size: NA
j_call: TRBJ1-2
v_call: TRBV5-4
d_call: TRBD1
cdr3_nt: TGTGCCAGCAGCTACGGGACAGGGGGAAACTATGGCTACACCTTC
cdr3_aa: CASSYGTGGNYGYTF

clone_size: NA
j_call: TRBJ1-2
v_call: TRBV9
d_call: NA
cdr3_nt: TGTGCCAGCAGCACGTGGAGACCCGGGAACTATGGCTACACCTTC
cdr3_aa: CASSTWRPGNYGYTF

clone_size: NA
j_call: TRBJ1-4
v_call: TRBV28
d_call: TRBD1
cdr3_nt: TGTGCCAGCAACCCGACAGGGAGTCTTGGTACTAATGAAAAACTGTTTTTT
cdr3_aa: CASNPTGSLGTNEKLFF

clone_size: NA
j_call: TRBJ2-1
v_call: TRBV15
d_call: NA
cdr3_nt: TGTGCCACCAGCGACAGGTTAAACGTCTACAATGAGCAGTTCTTC
cdr3_aa: CATSDRLNVYNEQFF